These 12 T cell receptor beta chains originate from one sample sequenced in a study of molecular identifiers for immune sequencing clone quantification (dated by TCRdb to the late 2010s). Library construction relied on PCR. The instrument given in TCRdb is NextSeq 500. TCRdb reprocessing: public reads trimmed at Q25 with fastp, clones called with MiXCR, in-frame beta chains kept. Duplicate CDR3 protein sequences are folded into a single record with the most common DNA and genes. The sample table records some 580,000 distinct CDR3 sequences; around 25% of these occur just once. The ten top clones hold about 0.73% of the sample. Sequencing was carried out using naive CD8+ T cells from blood, with Jurkat cell RNA spiked in. The cell subset or site label for this specimen denotes: FACS-sorted CD8+CD4-CCR7+CD45RA+ naive T cells. These receptors originate from a human donor in good health. Some libraries in this study had Jurkat cell RNA spiked in.

Turning to this clonotype: The junction does not match germline at one end; this may be a read error. The chain links TRBV7-9 to TRBJ1-1, with D possibly TRBD1 on 5 matching bases. Per germline, CDR1 SEHNR and CDR2 FQNEAQ (reference sequence). This CDR3 contains 17 residues. The CDR3 spells CASSLGRTYGGNTEAIF. The DNA for the CDR3 is TGTGCCAGCAGCTTAGGACGTACGTATGGGGGAAACACTGAAGCTATCTTT. Filled out from reference TRBV7-9 and TRBJ1-1, the complete variable domain reads DTGVSQNPRHKITKRGQNVTFRCDPISEHNRLYWYRQTLGQGPEFLTYFQNEAQLEKSRLLSDRFSAERPKGSFSTLEIQRTEQGDSAMYLCASSLGRTYGGNTEAIFGQGTRLTVV.

About this clonotype itself: One end of the junction fails to match germline, which may point to a read error. The rearrangement uses TRBV7-9 and TRBJ1-4; D remains ambiguous. There are 13 residues in the CDR3. Looked up from germline, CDR1 is SEHNR and CDR2 is FQNEAQ (reference sequence). The CDR3 coding sequence is TGTGCCGGCAGTTTTGACTTGGGAGAAAAACTGTTTTTT. Protein sequence: CAGSFDLGEKLFF.

The chain combines TRBV14 with TRBJ2-3, with 9 bases matching TRBD2. V shed 0 bases and J 0 bases; nucleotides not matched to a gene: 7. The CDR3 loop spans 18 amino acids. Germline V lookup: CDR1 SGHDN, CDR2 FVKESK. CDR3 sequence (DNA): TGTGCCAGCAGCCAAGATTGGGCTAGCGGGGCCAGCACAGATACGCAGTATTTT. Protein sequence: CASSQDWASGASTDTQYF.

J is TRBJ1-5 and V is TRBV6-2 or TRBV6-3; no clear D gene. Germline CDR1 is MNHEY and CDR2 is SVGEGT. There are 13 residues in the CDR3. Trimming removed 2 bases at V and 6 bases at J, with 8 bases between. The chain's CDR3 is CASSYLTPQPQHF. The CDR3 DNA follows: TGTGCCAGCAGTTACCTGACCCCTCAGCCCCAGCATTTT.

This clonotype was seen repeatedly, ten times or more. The V and J genes are TRBV23-1 and TRBJ1-4; perhaps TRBD1 as D (5 bases). TRBV23-1 belongs to the ORF category, with a function that is uncertain. The CDR3 runs to 17 residues. Deletions cut 7 bases from V and 7 bases from J, with 25 bases between. CDR3 in DNA: TGCGCCAGCAACCCGAGGGGCGGCGGGCCAAGATGTGAAAAACTGTTTTTT. Protein product: CASNPRGGGPRCEKLFF.

This clonotype came up many times. V usage is TRBV14 and J usage is TRBJ2-7; tentatively, D is TRBD1 (7 bases). Trimming took off 1 base at V and 4 bases at J, with 8 bases between the two ends. Germline CDR1 is SGHDN and CDR2 is FVKESK. The length of the CDR3 is 13 residues. The CDR3 sequence: CASSQAGGYEQYF. The DNA of the CDR3 is TGTGCCAGCAGCCAAGCAGGGGGGTACGAGCAGTACTTC.

This clonotype was observed once. This may be a read error, as it is one base from a much larger clone. J is TRBJ1-1 and V is TRBV7-9; a possible D gene is TRBD1 (6 bases). This CDR3 has 18 amino acids. Germline V gives CDR1 SEHNR, CDR2 FQNEAQ (reference sequence). CDR3 coding DNA: TGTGCCAGCAGGCCCGCGGGGGGCGCGGGAGGGGTGAACGCTGAAGCTTTCTTT. Its protein is CASRPAGGAGGVNAEAFF.

The genes are TRBV3-1 and TRBJ2-7; 13 nucleotides line up with TRBD2. V lost 2 bases, J lost 0 bases, and 4 bases stayed unmatched. The CDR3 loop spans 17 amino acids. Per the germline V gene, CDR1 is LGHDT and CDR2 is YNNKEL (reference sequence). The CDR3: CASSQTSGGAYSYEQYF. Here the CDR3 DNA reads TGTGCCAGCAGCCAAACTAGCGGGGGGGCTTACTCCTACGAGCAGTACTTC.

This clonotype was seen a handful of times. One end of the junction does not line up with germline, which may come from a read error. The rearrangement joins TRBV27 to TRBJ1-5; 8 nucleotides align to TRBD1. Germline V gives CDR1 MNHEY, CDR2 SMNVEV (reference sequence). The CDR3 runs 16 residues. CDR3 sequence reads: CASSGTGTGFDQPRHF. In DNA, the CDR3 is TGTGCCAGCTCAGGGACCGGGACAGGATTCGATCAGCCCCGGCATTTT.

This chain uses TRBV9 with TRBJ2-5; 9 bases are a match to TRBD2. Germline V gene sequence: CDR1 SGDLS, CDR2 YYNGEE. The CDR3 consists of 16 residues. Germline trimming cut 2 bases from V and 7 bases from J; bases unmatched to any gene: 12. DNA of the CDR3: TGTGCCAGCAGCGTCTCCTTTAGCGGGAGTCGAGGGACCCAGTACTTC. Translation gives CASSVSFSGSRGTQYF.

This clonotype was detected ten times or more. This chain connects TRBV7-2 to TRBJ2-7, with D possibly being TRBD2 (6 bases). This CDR3 region has 16 residues. Germline assignment: CDR1 SGHTA and CDR2 FQGNSA. With 5 bases removed from V and 5 bases from J, the gap between germline ends came to 22 bases. The CDR3 DNA reads as TGTGCCAGCAGCCCAGGACTAAACAGAGCGAATCACGAGCAGTACTTC. This encodes CASSPGLNRANHEQYF. Using reference TRBV7-2 and TRBJ2-7 for the parts outside the CDR3, the full variable domain is GAGVSQSPSNKVTEKGKDVELRCDPISGHTALYWYRQSLGQGLEFLIYFQGNSAPDKSGLPSDRFSAERTGGSVSTLTIQRTQQEDSAVYLCASSPGLNRANHEQYFGPGTRLTVT.

This clonotype was picked up many times. J is TRBJ2-7 and V is TRBV20-1; no clear D. Germline CDR1 is DFQATT and CDR2 is SNEGSKA (reference sequence). The CDR3 length is 13 residues. Trimming stripped 2 bases from V and 2 bases from J, with 10 bases between. The CDR3 DNA is TGCAGTGCTAGATCCGGGCTTCCCTACGAGCAGTACTTC. It translates to CSARSGLPYEQYF.